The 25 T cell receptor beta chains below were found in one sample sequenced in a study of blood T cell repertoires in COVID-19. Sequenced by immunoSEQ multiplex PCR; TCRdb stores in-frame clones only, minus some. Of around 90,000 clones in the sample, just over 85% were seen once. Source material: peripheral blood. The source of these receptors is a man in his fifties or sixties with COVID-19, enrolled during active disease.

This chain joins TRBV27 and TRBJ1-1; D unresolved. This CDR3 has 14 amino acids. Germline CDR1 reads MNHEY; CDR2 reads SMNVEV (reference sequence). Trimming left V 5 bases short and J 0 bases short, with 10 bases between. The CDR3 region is CASSSLPMNTEAFF. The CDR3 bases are TGTGCCAGCAGTAGCCTTCCTATGAACACTGAAGCTTTCTTT.

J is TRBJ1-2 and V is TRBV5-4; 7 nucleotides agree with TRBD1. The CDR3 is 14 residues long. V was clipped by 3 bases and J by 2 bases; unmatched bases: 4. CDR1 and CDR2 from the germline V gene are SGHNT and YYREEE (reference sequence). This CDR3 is CASSSDRVNYGYTF. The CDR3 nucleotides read TGTGCCAGCAGCTCAGACAGGGTAAACTATGGCTACACCTTC.

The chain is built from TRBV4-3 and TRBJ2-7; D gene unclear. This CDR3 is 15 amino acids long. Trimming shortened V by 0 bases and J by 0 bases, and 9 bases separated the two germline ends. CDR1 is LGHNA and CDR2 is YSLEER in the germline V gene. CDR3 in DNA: TGCGCCAGCAGCCAAGATCTTCTCGGCTCCTACGAGCAGTACTTC. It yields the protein CASSQDLLGSYEQYF.

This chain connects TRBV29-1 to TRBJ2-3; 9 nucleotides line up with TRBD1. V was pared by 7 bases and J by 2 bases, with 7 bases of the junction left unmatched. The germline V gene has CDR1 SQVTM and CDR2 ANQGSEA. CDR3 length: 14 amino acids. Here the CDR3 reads CSALDRGLTDTQYF. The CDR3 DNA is TGCAGCGCTTTGGACAGGGGTCTCACAGATACGCAGTATTTT.

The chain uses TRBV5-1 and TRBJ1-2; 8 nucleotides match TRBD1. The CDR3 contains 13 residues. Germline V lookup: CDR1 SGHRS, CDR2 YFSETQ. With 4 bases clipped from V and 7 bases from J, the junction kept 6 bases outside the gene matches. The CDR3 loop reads CASSAQGAGGYTF. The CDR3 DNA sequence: TGCGCCAGCAGCGCCCAGGGGGCCGGTGGCTACACCTTC.

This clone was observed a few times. The CDR3, as DNA: TGCGCCAGCAGGTTAAGGGACAGGGGCGCCGAGCAGTACTTC. Protein: CASRLRDRGAEQYF. This chain links TRBV5-1 with TRBJ2-7, with TRBD1 identical over 10 bases. CDR3 length: 14 amino acids. CDR1 and CDR2 (germline): SGHRS, YFSETQ. J lost 6 bases, V lost 5 bases, and 8 bases had no gene match.

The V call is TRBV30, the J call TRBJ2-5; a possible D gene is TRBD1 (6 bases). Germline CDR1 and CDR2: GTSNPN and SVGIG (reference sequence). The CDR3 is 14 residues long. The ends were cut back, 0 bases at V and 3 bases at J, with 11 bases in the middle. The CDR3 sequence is CAWSVKNREETQYF. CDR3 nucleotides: TGTGCCTGGAGTGTCAAGAACAGGGAAGAGACCCAGTACTTC.

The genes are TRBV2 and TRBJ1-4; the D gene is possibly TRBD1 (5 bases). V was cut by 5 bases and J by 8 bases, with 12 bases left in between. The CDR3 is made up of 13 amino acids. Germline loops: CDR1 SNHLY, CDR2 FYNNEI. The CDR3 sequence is CASSLRVGEKLFF. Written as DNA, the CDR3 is TGTGCCAGCAGTCTCAGGGTAGGGGAAAAACTGTTTTTT.

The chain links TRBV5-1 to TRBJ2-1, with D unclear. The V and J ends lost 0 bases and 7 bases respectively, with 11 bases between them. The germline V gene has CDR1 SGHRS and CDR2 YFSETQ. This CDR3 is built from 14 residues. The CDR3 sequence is CASSLVHLGNEQFF. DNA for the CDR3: TGCGCCAGCAGCTTGGTACACCTTGGTAATGAGCAGTTCTTC.

CDR3 sequence reads: CASSPPKAGNTDTQYF. The CDR3 DNA reads as TGTGCCAGCTCACCACCGAAGGCGGGGAACACAGATACGCAGTATTTT. The genes are TRBV18 and TRBJ2-3; tentative D call: TRBD2 (6 bases). The CDR3 covers 16 residues. The germline V and J ends were trimmed by 0 bases and 2 bases, with 12 bases remaining between them. CDR1 and CDR2 (germline): KGHSH, LQKENI.

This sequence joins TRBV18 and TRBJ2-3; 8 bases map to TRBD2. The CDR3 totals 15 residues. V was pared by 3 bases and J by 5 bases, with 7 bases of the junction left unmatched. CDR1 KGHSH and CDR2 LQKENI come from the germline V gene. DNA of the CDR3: TGTGCCAGCTCACCCACGGGGGGGCAGGTAGATACGCAGTATTTT. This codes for CASSPTGGQVDTQYF.

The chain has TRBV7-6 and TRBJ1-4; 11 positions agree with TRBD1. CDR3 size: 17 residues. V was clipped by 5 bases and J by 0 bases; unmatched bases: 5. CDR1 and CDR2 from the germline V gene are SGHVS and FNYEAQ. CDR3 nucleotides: TGTGCCAGCAGCGGTTGGACAGGGGGCCCAACTAATGAAAAACTGTTTTTT. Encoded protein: CASSGWTGGPTNEKLFF.

In DNA, the CDR3 is TGCGCCAGCAGCCAAGAGCCTCGGGGGTCTAGGACAGATACGCAGTATTTT. Its protein is CASSQEPRGSRTDTQYF. V is TRBV4-3 and J is TRBJ2-3, with D possibly TRBD2 on 6 matching bases. This CDR3 contains 17 residues. Between the trimmed V and J ends, which lost 0 bases and 3 bases, there was a span of 16 bases. In germline, CDR1 is LGHNA, CDR2 YSLEER.

The DNA for the CDR3 is TGTGCCAGCAGCTTTCTAGCGGGGGGGCCGAGTCCTTACGAGCAGTACTTC. Its translation is CASSFLAGGPSPYEQYF. The chain is built from TRBV5-4 and TRBJ2-7, with TRBD2 matching 12 bases. The trim removed 2 bases at V and 4 bases at J, leaving 10 bases unmatched. The germline V gene encodes CDR1 SGHNT and CDR2 YYREEE (reference sequence). This CDR3 spans 17 amino acids.

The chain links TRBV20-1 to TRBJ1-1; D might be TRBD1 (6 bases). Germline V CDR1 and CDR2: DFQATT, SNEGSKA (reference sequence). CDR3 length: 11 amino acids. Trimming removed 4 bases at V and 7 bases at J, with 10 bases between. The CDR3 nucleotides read TGCAGTGCTACCTCGGGACATGAAGCTTTCTTT. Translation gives CSATSGHEAFF.

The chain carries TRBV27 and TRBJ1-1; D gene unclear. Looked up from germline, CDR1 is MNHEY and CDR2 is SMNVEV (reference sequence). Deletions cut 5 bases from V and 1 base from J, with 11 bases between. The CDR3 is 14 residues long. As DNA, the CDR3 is TGTGCCAGCAGTGGCTTTGGCGGGAACACTGAAGCTTTCTTT. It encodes CASSGFGGNTEAFF.

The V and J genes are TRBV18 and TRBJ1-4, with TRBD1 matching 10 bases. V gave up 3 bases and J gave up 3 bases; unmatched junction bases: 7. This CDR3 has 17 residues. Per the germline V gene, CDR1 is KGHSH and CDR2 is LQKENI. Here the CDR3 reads CASSPPGQGWSNEKLFF. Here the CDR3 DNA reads TGTGCCAGCTCACCGCCGGGACAGGGGTGGTCTAATGAAAAACTGTTTTTT. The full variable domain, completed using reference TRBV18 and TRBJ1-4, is NAGVMQNPRHLVRRRGQEARLRCSPMKGHSHVYWYRQLPEEGLKFMVYLQKENIIDESGMPKERFSAEFPKEGPSILRIQQVVRGDSAAYFCASSPPGQGWSNEKLFFGSGTQLSVL.

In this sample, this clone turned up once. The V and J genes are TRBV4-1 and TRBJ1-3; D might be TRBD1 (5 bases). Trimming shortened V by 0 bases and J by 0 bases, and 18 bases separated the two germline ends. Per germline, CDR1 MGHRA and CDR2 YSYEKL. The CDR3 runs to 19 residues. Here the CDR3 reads CASSQDPGQGASSGNTIYF. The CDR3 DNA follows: TGCGCCAGCAGCCAAGATCCGGGCCAGGGTGCCAGCTCTGGAAACACCATATATTTT.

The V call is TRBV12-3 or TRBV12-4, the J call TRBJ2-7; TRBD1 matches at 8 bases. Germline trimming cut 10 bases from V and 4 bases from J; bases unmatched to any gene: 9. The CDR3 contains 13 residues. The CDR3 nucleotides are TGTGCCATCACTGGACAGGGAAGATACGAGCAGTACTTC. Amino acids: CAITGQGRYEQYF.

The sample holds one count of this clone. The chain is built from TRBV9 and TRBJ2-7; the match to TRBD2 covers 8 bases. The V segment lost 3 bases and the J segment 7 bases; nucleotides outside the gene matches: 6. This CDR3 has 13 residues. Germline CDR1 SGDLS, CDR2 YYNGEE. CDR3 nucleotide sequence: TGTGCCAGCAGCGCCGGGACGGGGGGGGAGCAGTACTTC. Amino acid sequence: CASSAGTGGEQYF.

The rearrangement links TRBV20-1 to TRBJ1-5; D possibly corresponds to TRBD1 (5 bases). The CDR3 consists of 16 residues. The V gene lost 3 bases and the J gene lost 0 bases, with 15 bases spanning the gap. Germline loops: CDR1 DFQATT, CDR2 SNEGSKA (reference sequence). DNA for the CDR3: TGCAGTGCTAGTTGGGGCCTTGAGGTTAGCAATCAGCCCCAGCATTTT. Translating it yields CSASWGLEVSNQPQHF.

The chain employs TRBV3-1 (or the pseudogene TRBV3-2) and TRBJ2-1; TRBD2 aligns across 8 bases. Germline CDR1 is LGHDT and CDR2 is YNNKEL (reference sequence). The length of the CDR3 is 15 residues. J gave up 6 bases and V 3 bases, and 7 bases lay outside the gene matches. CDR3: CASSQAGGTRNEQFF. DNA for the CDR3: TGTGCCAGCAGCCAGGCGGGGGGCACTCGCAATGAGCAGTTCTTC.

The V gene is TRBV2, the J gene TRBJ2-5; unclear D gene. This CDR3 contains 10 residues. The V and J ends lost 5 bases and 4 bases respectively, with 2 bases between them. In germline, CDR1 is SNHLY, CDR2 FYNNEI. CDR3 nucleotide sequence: TGTGCCAGCAGTCTAGAGACCCAGTACTTC. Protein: CASSLETQYF.

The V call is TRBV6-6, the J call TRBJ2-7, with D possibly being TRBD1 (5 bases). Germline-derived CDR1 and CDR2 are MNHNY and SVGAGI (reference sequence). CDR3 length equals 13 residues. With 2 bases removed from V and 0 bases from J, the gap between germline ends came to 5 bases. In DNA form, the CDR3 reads TGTGCCAGCAGTTACGACAGCTCCTACGAGCAGTACTTC. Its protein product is CASSYDSSYEQYF.

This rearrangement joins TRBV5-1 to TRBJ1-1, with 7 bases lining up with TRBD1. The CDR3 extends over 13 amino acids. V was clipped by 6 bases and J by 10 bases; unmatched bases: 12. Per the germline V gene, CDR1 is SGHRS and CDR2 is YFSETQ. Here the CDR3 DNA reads TGCGCCAGCACCGAAACCGGGACAGCGAGAGCTTTCTTT. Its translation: CASTETGTARAFF.